These 21 T cell receptor beta chains share one sample of origin, sequenced in a study of T-cell reconstitution after alpha-beta-depleted transplantation in children. Molecular barcoding with unique molecular identifiers was used for the TCRbeta library. TCRdb ran MiXCR on the PCR reads and lists one entry per CDR3 protein. The data show approximately 220,000 distinct CDR3 sequences, under 20% seen once. This sample comprised PBMCs, mostly from graft donor cells, obtained 360 days after TCRalphabeta/CD19-depleted stem cell transplant. Receptor source: a male patient aged 2 to 10 who had a stem cell transplant for acute lymphoblastic leukemia, so the T cells may come from the graft donor.

The chain uses TRBV4-3 and TRBJ1-2; 7 nucleotides line up with TRBD1. The CDR3 runs to 14 residues. Looked up from germline, CDR1 is LGHNA and CDR2 is YSLEER. V shed 0 bases, J shed 4 bases, and the junction held 2 bases outside the gene matches. CDR3 coding DNA: TGCGCCAGCAGCCAAGATCAGGGGGGCTATGGCTACACCTTC. Protein product: CASSQDQGGYGYTF.

This clonotype was observed a handful of times. The V gene is TRBV27, the J gene TRBJ2-7, with D perhaps TRBD2 (5 bases). The ends were cut back, 3 bases at V and 7 bases at J, with 10 bases in the middle. The CDR3 runs 12 residues. Germline lookup yields CDR1 MNHEY and CDR2 SMNVEV (reference sequence). CDR3 sequence reads: CASSFLGGEQYF. Written as DNA, the CDR3 is TGTGCCAGCAGTTTTCTCGGAGGAGAGCAGTACTTC.

The chain employs TRBV5-1 and TRBJ1-1; possible D gene TRBD1, 5 bases. This CDR3 is 12 amino acids long. V shed 0 bases and J shed 10 bases, with 10 bases lying between them. From germline, CDR1 is SGHRS and CDR2 YFSETQ. The CDR3 here is CASSLVGGLAFF. As DNA, the CDR3 is TGCGCCAGCAGCTTGGTCGGGGGTCTAGCTTTCTTT. Together with reference TRBV5-1 and TRBJ1-1, the CDR3 gives the full variable domain: KAGVTQTPRYLIKTRGQQVTLSCSPISGHRSVSWYQQTPGQGLQFLFEYFSETQRNKGNFPGRFSGRQFSNSRSEMNVSTLELGDSALYLCASSLVGGLAFFGQGTRLTVV.

The chain employs TRBV3-1 and TRBJ2-1; 11 nucleotides align to TRBD1. The CDR3 sequence is 16 residues long. Germline V CDR1 and CDR2: LGHDT, YNNKEL (reference sequence). Trimming removed 0 bases from V and 7 bases from J; junction bases left unmatched: 5. CDR3 region: CASSQEGQGAGNEQFF. The CDR3 coding sequence is TGTGCCAGCAGCCAAGAAGGACAGGGGGCGGGGAATGAGCAGTTCTTC.

This clonotype was recorded at least ten times. The rearrangement links TRBV7-6 to TRBJ1-3; D may be TRBD1 (6 bases). CDR1 SGHVS and CDR2 FNYEAQ come from the germline V gene. The CDR3 consists of 18 residues. Trimming cost V 0 bases and J 0 bases, with 15 bases left between them. The CDR3 DNA follows: TGTGCCAGCAGCTTAGCGGTCAACAGGGTTCGCTCTGGAAACACCATATATTTT. Its protein product is CASSLAVNRVRSGNTIYF.

This chain uses TRBV11-2 with TRBJ2-6; perhaps TRBD1 as D (6 bases). The V end was cut by 5 bases, the J end by 1 base, with 12 bases between. The CDR3 is 16 residues long. Germline loops: CDR1 SGHAT, CDR2 FQNNGV. CDR3: CASSIRTGSGANVLTF. The CDR3 bases are TGTGCCAGCAGCATACGTACAGGGTCTGGGGCCAACGTCCTGACTTTC.

This clonotype was detected ten times or more. V usage is TRBV20-1 and J usage is TRBJ2-2, with a possible D match to TRBD1 (6 bases). CDR1 is DFQATT and CDR2 is SNEGSKA in the germline V gene (reference sequence). The CDR3 has 15 amino acids. The V gene lost 0 bases and the J gene lost 8 bases, with 16 bases spanning the gap. In DNA, the CDR3 is TGCAGTGCTAGAGATCGGGCCAGGGGTCCGGGGGAGCTGTTTTTT. Translation: CSARDRARGPGELFF.

The chain uses TRBV4-2 and TRBJ2-5; D is ambiguous. From germline, CDR1 is LGHNA and CDR2 YNFKEQ. The V gene lost 2 bases and the J gene lost 5 bases, with 9 bases spanning the gap. CDR3 length equals 13 residues. This CDR3 is CASSQRVAETQYF. The CDR3 DNA follows: TGTGCCAGCAGCCAAAGAGTCGCTGAGACCCAGTACTTC.

This clonotype occurred a few times. This chain links TRBV9 with TRBJ2-1, with 7 bases aligning to TRBD2. After removal of 4 bases from V and 3 bases from J, the junction contained 10 bases not matched to a gene. From germline, CDR1 is SGDLS and CDR2 YYNGEE. The CDR3 contains 16 residues. The CDR3 loop reads CASSFSGTTHYNEQFF. The CDR3 bases are TGTGCCAGCAGCTTCTCCGGGACTACCCACTACAATGAGCAGTTCTTC.

V gene TRBV12-3 or TRBV12-4 combines with J gene TRBJ2-7; D is possibly TRBD1 (6 bases). Trimming stripped 6 bases from V and 4 bases from J, with 10 bases between. This CDR3 contains 12 residues. CDR3 nucleotide sequence: TGTGCCAGCAGCCACGGACAGTACGAGCAGTACTTC. It translates to CASSHGQYEQYF.

This clonotype was recorded a few times. The V gene is TRBV20-1, the J gene TRBJ2-7; D may match TRBD1 or TRBD2 (6 bases each). Per germline, CDR1 DFQATT and CDR2 SNEGSKA (reference sequence). The CDR3 extends over 13 amino acids. V gave up 3 bases and J gave up 1 base, with 10 bases separating them. For the CDR3, the DNA is TGCAGTGCTAGCGGGGGCAGATCCTACGAGCAGTACTTC. As protein: CSASGGRSYEQYF.

This clonotype occurred a few times. The chain employs TRBV27 and TRBJ1-1; the D is unclear. CDR3 length: 14 residues. Germline CDR1 reads MNHEY; CDR2 reads SMNVEV (reference sequence). The germline V and J ends were trimmed by 0 bases and 4 bases, with 9 bases remaining between them. The chain's CDR3 is CASSLSSGSTEAFF. For the CDR3, the DNA is TGTGCCAGCAGTTTATCATCGGGGAGCACTGAAGCTTTCTTT.

The chain carries TRBV7-2 and TRBJ2-3; 12 positions agree with TRBD2. The CDR3 is made up of 16 amino acids. The trim removed 3 bases at V and 3 bases at J, leaving 4 bases unmatched. Germline CDR1 is SGHTA and CDR2 is FQGNSA. The CDR3 DNA reads as TGTGCCAGCAGCTTGACTAGCGGGAGTAGGACAGATACGCAGTATTTT. Translating it yields CASSLTSGSRTDTQYF.

The chain recombines TRBV29-1 with TRBJ1-1, with TRBD1 identical over 7 bases. The CDR3 totals 14 residues. Losses at the gene ends were 6 bases for V and 0 bases for J; bases not matched to a gene: 7. Germline loops: CDR1 SQVTM, CDR2 ANQGSEA. The CDR3 protein is CSVSRDSMNTEAFF. The CDR3 coding sequence is TGCAGCGTATCCCGGGACAGCATGAACACTGAAGCTTTCTTT. Complete variable domain (other parts from reference TRBV29-1 and TRBJ1-1): SAVISQKPSRDICQRGTSLTIQCQVDSQVTMMFWYRQQPGQSLTLIATANQGSEATYESGFVIDKFPISRPNLTFSTLTVSNMSPEDSSIYLCSVSRDSMNTEAFFGQGTRLTVV.

The J gene is TRBJ1-1, the V gene TRBV5-1; no reliable D call. The V gene's germline CDR1 is SGHRS and CDR2 YFSETQ. Trimming left V 0 bases short and J 0 bases short, with 9 bases between. This CDR3 region has 15 residues. The DNA of the CDR3 is TGCGCCAGCAGCTTGGACTCCGGGATGAACACTGAAGCTTTCTTT. It specifies CASSLDSGMNTEAFF. The whole variable domain, remainder taken from reference TRBV5-1 and TRBJ1-1, is KAGVTQTPRYLIKTRGQQVTLSCSPISGHRSVSWYQQTPGQGLQFLFEYFSETQRNKGNFPGRFSGRQFSNSRSEMNVSTLELGDSALYLCASSLDSGMNTEAFFGQGTRLTVV.

V is TRBV11-2 and J is TRBJ2-5, with 8 positions matching TRBD1. Trimming at V came to 0 bases and at J to 7 bases, leaving 13 bases not matched to a gene. The CDR3 contains 17 residues. Germline assignment: CDR1 SGHAT and CDR2 FQNNGV. CDR3 residues: CASSLDRGQGLIGTQYF. The CDR3 DNA is TGTGCCAGCAGCTTAGACAGAGGACAGGGCTTGATTGGGACCCAGTACTTC.

The chain couples TRBV5-1 to TRBJ2-7; a weak D match, TRBD2 (6 bases). From germline, CDR1 is SGHRS and CDR2 YFSETQ. The CDR3 runs to 13 residues. V was shortened by 4 bases and J by 2 bases, with 10 bases between the two germline ends. DNA of the CDR3: TGCGCCAGCAGCGACGGGGGTACCTACGAGCAGTACTTC. The encoded protein is CASSDGGTYEQYF.

The gene calls are TRBV6-1 and TRBJ1-5; TRBD1 agrees at 11 bases. This CDR3 has 14 residues. CDR1 is MNHNS, CDR2 SASEGT, per germline. V shed 8 bases and J 4 bases; nucleotides not matched to a gene: 4. CDR3: CASLRDRGNQPQHF. The CDR3 nucleotides are TGTGCCAGCCTCAGGGACAGGGGGAATCAGCCCCAGCATTTT.

This chain uses TRBV12-3 or TRBV12-4 with TRBJ2-7; D may match TRBD1 or TRBD2 (5 bases each). Trimming removed 0 bases at V and 0 bases at J, with 9 bases between. The CDR3 length is 15 residues. CDR3 DNA: TGTGCCAGCAGTTTAGCGGGGGACCCCTCCTACGAGCAGTACTTC. Protein sequence: CASSLAGDPSYEQYF.

The chain joins TRBV3-1 to TRBJ2-3; no clear D. This CDR3 region has 14 residues. Trimming left V 0 bases short and J 8 bases short, with 12 bases between. Germline V gene data show CDR1 as LGHDT and CDR2 as YNNKEL (reference sequence). The CDR3 DNA sequence: TGTGCCAGCAGCCAAGATGACGGGTACGGTACGCAGTATTTT. The encoded protein is CASSQDDGYGTQYF.

The table lists this clonotype with many counts. The rearrangement joins TRBV29-1 to TRBJ1-1; D is undetermined. The CDR3 covers 11 residues. V shed 4 bases and J shed 1 base, with 4 bases lying between them. Germline lookup yields CDR1 SQVTM and CDR2 ANQGSEA. DNA of the CDR3: TGCAGCGTTGGCAGGAACACTGAAGCTTTCTTT. Translating gives CSVGRNTEAFF.